This TCR beta chain came from a study of blood T cell repertoires in COVID-19. Overall study context: Sites across the United States, Italy and Spain contributed samples from acute and convalescent COVID-19. Sources were T cells, B-cell-depleted T cells, or PBMCs; the material itself was cDNA or gDNA.

This CDR3 spans 13 amino acids. Germline CDR1 reads SEHNR; CDR2 reads FQNEAQ (reference sequence). Trimming removed 4 bases from V and 8 bases from J, with 14 bases in between. The authors' processing: Researchers report that nucleated cell counts were estimated from reference gene primer amplification. Generated by immunoSEQ multiplex PCR, the TCRdb table keeps only in-frame clones and is missing some. V, J and clone size were drawn from that table, and D and trimming were deduced from the DNA. The sample includes 80,000 to 95,000 clones, around 81% of them seen just once. The clonotype originates from a man older than 75 with acute or convalescent COVID-19. This sequence joins TRBV7-9 and TRBJ1-2; D gene ambiguous. Input material: peripheral blood. CDR3 region: CASSSYRGGGYTF. CDR3 bases: TGTGCCAGCAGCTCGTACCGGGGAGGCGGCTACACCTTC. Based on the CDR3 plus reference TRBV7-9 and TRBJ1-2, the full variable domain is DTGVSQNPRHKITKRGQNVTFRCDPISEHNRLYWYRQTLGQGPEFLTYFQNEAQLEKSRLLSDRFSAERPKGSFSTLEIQRTEQGDSAMYLCASSSYRGGGYTFGSGTRLTVV.